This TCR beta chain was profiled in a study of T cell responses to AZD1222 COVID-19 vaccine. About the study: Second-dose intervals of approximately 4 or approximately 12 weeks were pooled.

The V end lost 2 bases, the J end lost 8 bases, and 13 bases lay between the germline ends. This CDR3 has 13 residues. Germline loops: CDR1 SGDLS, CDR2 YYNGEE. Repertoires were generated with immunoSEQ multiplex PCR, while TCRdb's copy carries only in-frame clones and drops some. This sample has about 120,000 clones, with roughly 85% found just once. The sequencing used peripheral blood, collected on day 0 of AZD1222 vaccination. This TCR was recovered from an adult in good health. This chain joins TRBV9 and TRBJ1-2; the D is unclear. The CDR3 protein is CASSVGGFDGYTF. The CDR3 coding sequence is TGTGCCAGCAGCGTCGGCGGATTTGACGGCTACACCTTC.